The text below deals with one T cell receptor (beta chain). The entry originates in a study of multiple sclerosis patients with progressive multifocal leukoencephalopathy. The time point denotes: approximately 12 months of natalizumab therapy. Sequencing used immunoSEQ multiplex PCR; TCRdb keeps in-frame clones, though not all of them. The sample yields some 27,000 clones, around 89% seen once. Trimming removed 0 bases at V and 8 bases at J, with 12 bases between. Per the germline V gene, CDR1 is SGHRS and CDR2 is YFSETQ. CDR3 length: 14 amino acids. This material consisted of PBMCs, taken from a patient treated with natalizumab. The receptor comes from a human donor with multiple sclerosis. The genes are TRBV5-1 and TRBJ2-4; TRBD1 is a possible D gene (8 bases). The CDR3 here is CASSLGTGRDIQYF. In nucleotides, the CDR3 is TGCGCCAGCAGCTTGGGGACAGGGAGGGACATTCAGTACTTC.